This entry features one T cell receptor beta chain sequence. V lost 1 base, J lost 5 bases, and 12 bases lay in between. The CDR3 spans 15 residues. Germline V gene lookup returns CDR1 KGHSH and CDR2 LQKENI. This specimen comes from a study of shared clonotypes between healthy human individuals. Samples underwent the assay at deep level. TCRdb keeps only in-frame clones here, not all; method: immunoSEQ multiplex PCR. The sample holds millions of clones, around 94% seen once. The chain is built from TRBV18 and TRBJ2-1; weak D call: TRBD1 (5 bases). The sample was naive CD4+ T cells sorted from blood. Documented subset: CD45RA+ positively selected. The receptor was isolated from a man aged 18 to 30 in good health. CDR3 nucleotide sequence: TGTGCCAGCTCACCACGGCAGGGAACGGACAATGAGCAGTTCTTC. It is translated as CASSPRQGTDNEQFF.